Each of the 19 T cell receptor beta chains below was sequenced from the same sample in a study of identical twins. TCRdb reanalysed the 5' RACE reads using MiXCR and keeps one entry per CDR3 protein. This sample has about 730,000 distinct CDR3 sequences; about 20% occur once, and the top ten carry 4% to 5.5%. A further study also used this sample, focusing on T cells expressing NK-cell markers.

Sequenced sample: PBMCs. These receptors all come from a woman between 18 and 30 years old in good health.

In DNA form, the CDR3 reads TGTGCCAGCAGCGTGGGAAACTACAATGAGCAGTTCTTC. Its protein is CASSVGNYNEQFF. The genes are TRBV14 and TRBJ2-1, with D unresolved. Per the germline V gene, CDR1 is SGHDN and CDR2 is FVKESK. Trimming left V 5 bases short and J 3 bases short, with 8 bases between. This CDR3 spans 13 amino acids.

A few counts support this clonotype. The genes are TRBV3-1 and TRBJ2-3; D perhaps matches TRBD1 (5 bases). The CDR3 has 11 residues. In germline, CDR1 is LGHDT, CDR2 YNNKEL (reference sequence). Trimming took 3 bases from V and 11 from J, leaving 9 bases between them. The chain's CDR3 is CASSQTERQYF. DNA for the CDR3: TGTGCCAGCAGCCAGACAGAGCGGCAGTATTTT.

This rearrangement joins TRBV12-3 or TRBV12-4 to TRBJ1-2; 9 nucleotides align to TRBD1. This CDR3 contains 14 residues. After removal of 6 bases from V and 5 bases from J, the junction contained 7 bases not matched to a gene. CDR3 in amino acids: CASRGRDREYGYTF. DNA of the CDR3: TGTGCCAGCAGGGGGAGGGACAGGGAATATGGCTACACCTTC.

This rearrangement joins TRBV4-1 to TRBJ1-2; possible D gene TRBD1, 6 bases. This CDR3 region has 14 residues. From germline, CDR1 is MGHRA and CDR2 YSYEKL. V lost 4 bases, J lost 3 bases, and 12 bases lay in between. DNA of the CDR3: TGCGCCAGCAGCCCCAAAAACAGGGACTATGGCTACACCTTC. It specifies CASSPKNRDYGYTF.

The V and J genes are TRBV11-1 and TRBJ1-4; D is unresolved. CDR1 and CDR2 (germline): SGHAT, FQDESV (reference sequence). The CDR3 runs to 18 residues. Trimming cost V 0 bases and J 0 bases, with 14 bases left between them. CDR3 in amino acids: CASSLAAKRAATNEKLFF. The CDR3 region has the DNA TGTGCCAGCAGCTTAGCAGCCAAGAGGGCGGCAACTAATGAAAAACTGTTTTTT. Filled out from reference TRBV11-1 and TRBJ1-4, the complete variable domain reads EAEVAQSPRYKITEKSQAVAFWCDPISGHATLYWYRQILGQGPELLVQFQDESVVDDSQLPKDRFSAERLKGVDSTLKIQPAELGDSAMYLCASSLAAKRAATNEKLFFGSGTQLSVL.

This clonotype was seen only a few times. V is TRBV6-1 and J is TRBJ2-5, with 10 bases fitting TRBD1. This CDR3 has 15 residues. After removal of 5 bases from V and 4 bases from J, the junction contained 7 bases not matched to a gene. Germline values: CDR1 MNHNS, CDR2 SASEGT. The CDR3 reads CASSTWTGGGETQYF. DNA for the CDR3: TGTGCCAGCAGTACATGGACAGGGGGAGGAGAGACCCAGTACTTC.

This clonotype was counted between two and nine times. The chain joins TRBV13 to TRBJ1-1, with unresolved D. CDR3 length: 13 amino acids. Germline V gene data show CDR1 as PRHDT and CDR2 as FYEKMQ (reference sequence). V was shortened by 0 bases and J by 11 bases, with 13 bases between the two germline ends. CDR3 residues: CASSLGRGTRAFF. Here the CDR3 DNA reads TGTGCCAGCAGCTTAGGCCGGGGAACTCGGGCTTTCTTT.

The sample holds one count of this clonotype. The genes are TRBV7-2 and TRBJ2-7, with 8 bases identical to TRBD2. This CDR3 spans 14 amino acids. The V and J ends lost 2 bases and 5 bases, in that order; junction bases with no gene match: 5. Germline V gene sequence: CDR1 SGHTA, CDR2 FQGNSA. The CDR3 protein is CASSLTGGDHEQYF. The CDR3 DNA is TGTGCCAGCAGCTTAACGGGGGGGGACCACGAGCAGTACTTC.

Many counts were recorded for this clonotype. This sequence joins TRBV11-2 and TRBJ2-7; perhaps TRBD1 as D (6 bases). Trimming took off 1 base at V and 3 bases at J, with 13 bases between the two ends. From germline, CDR1 is SGHAT and CDR2 FQNNGV. The CDR3 covers 15 residues. The DNA for the CDR3 is TGTGCCAGCAGCTTAGCCCTGGGACACCTCTACGAGCAGTACTTC. This codes for CASSLALGHLYEQYF.

A few counts support this clonotype. The genes are TRBV12-3 or TRBV12-4 and TRBJ2-3, with TRBD1 as a possible D gene (5 bases). V shed 5 bases and J shed 6 bases, with 12 bases lying between them. The CDR3 loop spans 13 amino acids. CDR3 residues: CASSPPGWDTQYF. CDR3 DNA: TGTGCCAGCAGTCCCCCAGGGTGGGATACGCAGTATTTT.

The table lists this clonotype with many counts. The rearrangement links TRBV12-3 or TRBV12-4 to TRBJ1-4, with D possibly TRBD1 on 6 matching bases. This CDR3 region has 12 residues. Trimming took off 3 bases at V and 12 bases at J, with 11 bases between the two ends. The CDR3 DNA is TGTGCCAGCAGTTTGGGCAGGGGCCAACTGTTTTTT. It yields the protein CASSLGRGQLFF.

The CDR3 sequence: CASSQDFLTAYEQYF. The CDR3 DNA reads TGTGCCAGCAGCCAAGATTTTTTGACAGCCTACGAGCAGTACTTC. The gene calls are TRBV4-2 and TRBJ2-7; possibly TRBD1 for D (5 bases). The germline gives CDR1 LGHNA, CDR2 YNFKEQ. V was shortened by 0 bases and J by 2 bases, with 11 bases between the two germline ends. CDR3 length equals 15 residues.

This clonotype was counted ten times or more. The chain is built from TRBV20-1 and TRBJ2-1, with TRBD2 matching over 14 bases. V trimming: 2 bases; J trimming: 11 bases; junction bases outside the gene matches: 8. Germline V gene data show CDR1 as DFQATT and CDR2 as SNEGSKA (reference sequence). CDR3 size: 15 residues. CDR3 nucleotide sequence: TGCAGTGCTAGACCACCGGGACTAGCGGGAGCTAAGCAGTTCTTC. As protein: CSARPPGLAGAKQFF.

To note about this clonotype: One end of the junction varies from germline; a read error may be responsible. The chain is built from TRBV7-8 and TRBJ2-1; TRBD2 might be the D (7 bases). This CDR3 is 13 amino acids long. Germline V gives CDR1 SGHVS, CDR2 FQNEAQ. CDR3 coding DNA: TGTGGCAGCAGAAGGGGGGGGCAAGATGAGCAGTTCTTC. Its translation: CGSRRGGQDEQFF.

In this sample, this clonotype turned up a few times. V and J are TRBV14 and TRBJ1-2; TRBD1 matches at 7 bases. CDR3 length: 14 residues. V trimming: 1 base; J trimming: 5 bases; junction bases outside the gene matches: 4. Germline V gene lookup returns CDR1 SGHDN and CDR2 FVKESK. The CDR3 DNA is TGTGCCAGCAGCCAAGGCTTACAGGGGTATGGCTACACCTTC. Translation: CASSQGLQGYGYTF.

This clonotype has just a few counts. The V call is TRBV7-3, the J call TRBJ2-7, with 7 bases aligning to TRBD2. The V and J ends lost 0 bases and 12 bases, in that order; junction bases with no gene match: 8. The CDR3 consists of 13 residues. Germline loops: CDR1 SGHTA, CDR2 FQGTGA. The CDR3 reads CASSLTSGTKSYF. The CDR3 region has the DNA TGTGCCAGCAGCTTAACCTCCGGGACTAAGTCGTACTTC.

The sample holds a few counts of this clonotype. The chain uses TRBV4-2 and TRBJ2-3; perhaps D is TRBD1 or TRBD2 (6 bases each). V was pared by 3 bases and J by 0 bases, with 19 bases between. The CDR3 consists of 18 residues. Per germline, CDR1 LGHNA and CDR2 YNFKEQ. The CDR3 loop is CASSQRAGGSSSTDTQYF. The DNA for the CDR3 is TGTGCCAGCAGCCAGCGGGCCGGGGGCAGCTCTAGCACAGATACGCAGTATTTT.

The J gene is TRBJ1-4, the V gene TRBV29-1, with 9 nucleotides matching TRBD1. Unmatched junction bases numbered 6, after V lost 6 bases and J lost 7 bases. Per the germline V gene, CDR1 is SQVTM and CDR2 is ANQGSEA. CDR3 length equals 13 residues. CDR3: CSVRQGGFEKLFF. CDR3 DNA sequence: TGCAGCGTACGACAGGGGGGGTTTGAAAAACTGTTTTTT.

There are a few counts of this clonotype. The chain combines TRBV6-2 or TRBV6-3 with TRBJ1-2; a possible D gene is TRBD1 (6 bases). The CDR3 runs to 13 residues. V was trimmed by 6 bases and J by 10 bases, leaving 18 bases between them. Germline values: CDR1 MNHEY, CDR2 SVGEGT. CDR3 nucleotide sequence: TGTGCCAGCAGCCCCTCCTTCAGGGGCCACTACACCTTC. It yields the protein CASSPSFRGHYTF.